The following is a TCR beta chain sequence with its context. Its cognate antigen is unknown. Here immunoSEQ multiplex PCR was the method, and the copy in TCRdb shows in-frame clones only, minus some. Of around 100,000 clones in the sample, approximately 90% were seen once. This CDR3 region has 16 residues. Looked up from germline, CDR1 is MNHNS and CDR2 is SASEGT. Trimming at V came to 2 bases and at J to 2 bases, leaving 5 bases not matched to a gene. This entry is derived from a study of OX40 agonist ivuxolimab in advanced cancers. Study details: Those enrolled were 82.7% male, with a mean age of about 60 years and ages from roughly 20 to 85. Earlier anti-PD-1, anti-PD-L1 or anti-CTLA-4 therapy was permitted; about 38% had received some.

General study findings and limits: Dose levels from 0.1 to 3.0 mg/kg saw CD4+ and CD8+ blood T cells expand clonally by week 6.

Autoimmune disease history or systemic immunosuppression disqualified patients. The chain combines TRBV6-1 with TRBJ2-3; 9 bases are shared with TRBD2. This specimen consisted of CD4+ or CD8+ T cells sorted from blood, obtained in a trial of the OX40 agonist ivuxolimab. The origin of this receptor is an adult with an advanced solid tumor such as melanoma, head and neck, liver or kidney cancer. The CDR3 spells CASSENSGSPTDTQYF. The CDR3 coding sequence is TGTGCCAGCAGTGAAAATAGCGGGAGCCCCACAGATACGCAGTATTTT.